A single sample is the source of the 28 T cell receptor beta chains below, sequenced in a study of blood T cell repertoires in COVID-19. Data came from immunoSEQ multiplex PCR; TCRdb stores just in-frame clones and leaves some out. The sample has 200,000 to 250,000 clones, around nine tenths seen once. The specimen was peripheral blood. The receptor set was obtained from a woman aged 60-75 years with acute or convalescent COVID-19.

This clone showed up just a few times. The chain combines TRBV19 with TRBJ1-4, with 12 bases that match TRBD1. The junction had 2 bases not matched to a gene; V was cut back by 6 bases and J by 3 bases. This CDR3 spans 15 amino acids. Germline V lookup: CDR1 LNHDA, CDR2 SQIVND (reference sequence). The DNA for the CDR3 is TGTGCCAGTAGGGGACAGGGGGCCGCTAATGAAAAACTGTTTTTT. Amino acid sequence: CASRGQGAANEKLFF.

This chain uses TRBV5-1 with TRBJ2-7; 9 bases are a match to TRBD2. The V and J ends lost 7 bases and 0 bases, in that order; junction bases with no gene match: 5. CDR3 length: 14 residues. CDR1 SGHRS and CDR2 YFSETQ come from the germline V gene. In DNA form, the CDR3 reads TGCGCCAGCCGGGCTAGCGGGAACTCCTACGAGCAGTACTTC. This translates into CASRASGNSYEQYF.

This chain uses TRBV28 with TRBJ2-3; 10 bases agree with TRBD1. The germline V gene has CDR1 MDHEN and CDR2 SYDVKM. The V and J ends lost 6 bases and 11 bases, in that order; junction bases with no gene match: 5. The CDR3 has 12 residues. CDR3: CASSTTGGRQYF. In DNA, the CDR3 is TGTGCCAGCAGCACGACAGGGGGCAGGCAGTATTTT. Filled out from reference TRBV28 and TRBJ2-3, the complete variable domain reads DVKVTQSSRYLVKRTGEKVFLECVQDMDHENMFWYRQDPGLGLRLIYFSYDVKMKEKGDIPEGYSVSREKKERFSLILESASTNQTSMYLCASSTTGGRQYFGPGTRLTVL.

This clone was observed a single time. The rearrangement joins TRBV7-2 to TRBJ1-4; D is perhaps TRBD1 (6 bases). Looked up from germline, CDR1 is SGHTA and CDR2 is FQGNSA. The V end was cut by 3 bases, the J end by 4 bases, with 9 bases between. The CDR3 totals 14 residues. CDR3 residues: CASSFRGVNEKLFF. DNA of the CDR3: TGTGCCAGCAGCTTCAGGGGTGTTAATGAAAAACTGTTTTTT. Using reference TRBV7-2 and TRBJ1-4 for the parts outside the CDR3, the full variable domain is GAGVSQSPSNKVTEKGKDVELRCDPISGHTALYWYRQSLGQGLEFLIYFQGNSAPDKSGLPSDRFSAERTGGSVSTLTIQRTQQEDSAVYLCASSFRGVNEKLFFGSGTQLSVL.

The chain joins TRBV11-3 to TRBJ2-1, with D possibly TRBD2 on 6 matching bases. Deletions cut 1 base from V and 3 bases from J, with 13 bases between. The CDR3 is 16 residues long. Germline CDR1 reads SGHNT; CDR2 reads YENEEA. The CDR3 protein is CASSLVSGASYNEQFF. The CDR3, as DNA: TGTGCCAGCAGCTTAGTCTCGGGAGCAAGCTACAATGAGCAGTTCTTC.

V gene TRBV29-1 combines with J gene TRBJ1-6; D possibly corresponds to TRBD1 (6 bases). V dropped 5 bases and J dropped 4 bases, with 9 bases sitting between them. CDR1 and CDR2 (germline): SQVTM, ANQGSEA. This CDR3 has 13 amino acids. This CDR3 is CSVRTDYNSPLHF. CDR3 sequence (DNA): TGCAGCGTTCGGACAGATTATAATTCACCCCTCCACTTT. The entire variable domain, with the rest obtained from reference TRBV29-1 and TRBJ1-6, is as follows: SAVISQKPSRDICQRGTSLTIQCQVDSQVTMMFWYRQQPGQSLTLIATANQGSEATYESGFVIDKFPISRPNLTFSTLTVSNMSPEDSSIYLCSVRTDYNSPLHFGNGTRLTVT.

The rearrangement links TRBV4-3 to TRBJ2-7; TRBD2 aligns across 7 bases. CDR3 length equals 15 residues. After removal of 4 bases from V and 1 base from J, the junction contained 7 bases not matched to a gene. Germline V gives CDR1 LGHNA, CDR2 YSLEER. The DNA for the CDR3 is TGCGCCAGCAGCCCGCGTGGGGAGGGTTCCTACGAGCAGTACTTC. Protein: CASSPRGEGSYEQYF.

V is TRBV5-8 and J is TRBJ1-6, with a tentative D call TRBD1 (6 bases). This CDR3 has 16 residues. Germline-derived CDR1 and CDR2 are SGHTS and YDEGEE. V was trimmed by 2 bases and J by 0 bases, leaving 9 bases between them. The CDR3 DNA is TGTGCCAGCAGCTTAAGGGGGAGCTCCTATAATTCACCCCTCCACTTT. It codes for CASSLRGSSYNSPLHF.

The chain has TRBV30 and TRBJ1-3; maybe TRBD1 (5 bases). V lost 5 bases and J lost 3, with 11 bases in between. The CDR3 loop spans 13 amino acids. Germline V CDR1 and CDR2: GTSNPN, SVGIG (reference sequence). CDR3 in amino acids: CAWDSLYGNTIYF. In DNA, the CDR3 is TGTGCCTGGGACAGTTTGTATGGAAACACCATATATTTT.

The chain recombines TRBV20-1 with TRBJ2-3, with D possibly TRBD1 on 6 matching bases. Germline assignment: CDR1 DFQATT and CDR2 SNEGSKA (reference sequence). Deletions cut 3 bases from V and 8 bases from J, with 24 bases between. The CDR3 runs to 16 residues. This CDR3 reads CSASPPQGSTVGTQYF. The CDR3, as DNA: TGCAGTGCTAGTCCCCCCCAGGGGAGTACAGTTGGTACGCAGTATTTT.

CDR3 amino acids: CASSSGASGRGIQPQHF. CDR3 sequence (DNA): TGTGCCAGCAGTTCCGGGGCTTCGGGAAGGGGGATTCAGCCCCAGCATTTT. The chain combines TRBV27 with TRBJ1-5; possible D gene TRBD1, 6 bases. Trimming left V 4 bases short and J 6 bases short, with 22 bases between. Germline assignment: CDR1 MNHEY and CDR2 SMNVEV (reference sequence). The CDR3 spans 17 residues.

The chain joins TRBV28 to TRBJ2-7; 7 nucleotides line up with TRBD1. This CDR3 spans 15 amino acids. V lost 3 bases to trimming and J lost 2 bases; unmatched junction nucleotides: 7. Germline V gene sequence: CDR1 MDHEN, CDR2 SYDVKM. CDR3 coding DNA: TGTGCCAGCAGTTTTTACAGGGGCGAAACCTACGAGCAGTACTTC. Its translation is CASSFYRGETYEQYF.

V is TRBV11-2 and J is TRBJ2-5; possible D gene TRBD2, 5 bases. The germline V gene encodes CDR1 SGHAT and CDR2 FQNNGV. The CDR3 contains 14 residues. Trimming stripped 5 bases from V and 2 bases from J, with 12 bases between. The CDR3 region has the DNA TGTGCCAGCAGCCCAGCGGCGGGTCAAGAGACCCAGTACTTC. It codes for CASSPAAGQETQYF. The entire variable domain, with the rest obtained from reference TRBV11-2 and TRBJ2-5, is as follows: EAGVAQSPRYKIIEKRQSVAFWCNPISGHATLYWYQQILGQGPKLLIQFQNNGVVDDSQLPKDRFSAERLKGVDSTLKIQPAKLEDSAVYLCASSPAAGQETQYFGPGTRLLVL.

The chain recombines TRBV4-3 with TRBJ1-3; tentative D call: TRBD1 (5 bases). This CDR3 has 17 amino acids. Per germline, CDR1 LGHNA and CDR2 YSLEER. V was pared by 0 bases and J by 0 bases, with 12 bases between. The CDR3 DNA is TGCGCCAGCAGCCAAGACGTTGGGGGACTCTCTGGAAACACCATATATTTT. It encodes CASSQDVGGLSGNTIYF.

This chain connects TRBV9 to TRBJ2-1; TRBD1 matches 9 bases. The germline V gene has CDR1 SGDLS and CDR2 YYNGEE. The CDR3 loop spans 15 amino acids. V lost 4 bases and J lost 8; bases outside the gene matches: 10. DNA for the CDR3: TGTGCCAGCAGCTCGGGGACAGGGCGCTTATATGAGCAGTTCTTC. Protein product: CASSSGTGRLYEQFF.

The chain recombines TRBV6-6 with TRBJ1-1; D ambiguous. V was cut by 0 bases and J by 5 bases, with 13 bases left in between. Germline assignment: CDR1 MNHNY and CDR2 SVGAGI (reference sequence). The length of the CDR3 is 15 residues. CDR3 sequence (DNA): TGTGCCAGCAGTTACTCGACAATTGAAAGTACTGAAGCTTTCTTT. Its translation: CASSYSTIESTEAFF.

This clone was observed a single time. This chain joins TRBV6-4 and TRBJ1-2; no firm D call. Between the trimmed V and J ends, which lost 7 bases and 5 bases, there was a span of 23 bases. From germline, CDR1 is MRHNA and CDR2 SNTAGT. The CDR3 covers 16 residues. In DNA form, the CDR3 reads TGTGCCAGCACGGGCCAATGTCAGACTACCTCATATGGCTACACCTTC. Amino acids: CASTGQCQTTSYGYTF.

This rearrangement joins TRBV19 to TRBJ1-6, with no clear D. The CDR3 sequence is 14 residues long. CDR1 and CDR2 from the germline V gene are LNHDA and SQIVND (reference sequence). The ends were cut back, 8 bases at V and 2 bases at J, with 10 bases in the middle. CDR3 in DNA: TGTGCCAGTGGTACAGTGGCCTATAATTCACCCCTCCACTTT. This encodes CASGTVAYNSPLHF. Supplemented by reference TRBV19 and TRBJ1-6, the full variable domain reads DGGITQSPKYLFRKEGQNVTLSCEQNLNHDAMYWYRQDPGQGLRLIYYSQIVNDFQKGDIAEGYSVSREKKESFPLTVTSAQKNPTAFYLCASGTVAYNSPLHFGNGTRLTVT.

The V gene is TRBV18, the J gene TRBJ1-2, with TRBD1 matching over 8 bases. From germline, CDR1 is KGHSH and CDR2 LQKENI. The CDR3 runs 16 residues. The trim removed 4 bases at V and 6 bases at J, leaving 13 bases unmatched. The CDR3 sequence is CASSLQNQGAGDGYTF. DNA for the CDR3: TGTGCCAGCTCACTTCAGAACCAGGGGGCAGGCGATGGCTACACCTTC.

The genes are TRBV10-3 and TRBJ1-1; maybe TRBD1 (5 bases). In germline, CDR1 is ENHRY, CDR2 SYGVKD. V lost 0 bases to trimming and J lost 0 bases, with 14 bases between them. There are 17 residues in the CDR3. DNA for the CDR3: TGTGCCATCAGTGAGTCCGGGGGGGGAGGAATGAACACTGAAGCTTTCTTT. Translated, it gives CAISESGGGGMNTEAFF.

The gene calls are TRBV10-1 and TRBJ2-7; 8 bases match TRBD2. The CDR3 spans 15 residues. The V segment lost 2 bases and the J segment 5 bases; nucleotides outside the gene matches: 8. From germline, CDR1 is WNHNN and CDR2 SYGVQD (reference sequence). CDR3: CASSEDLAGYDEQYF. Here the CDR3 DNA reads TGCGCCAGCAGTGAGGATTTAGCGGGATATGACGAGCAGTACTTC.

CDR3 sequence reads: CAWIRAGGGYNEQFF. In nucleotides, the CDR3 is TGTGCCTGGATCCGAGCGGGGGGCGGGTACAATGAGCAGTTCTTC. The rearrangement joins TRBV30 to TRBJ2-1; 9 bases agree with TRBD2. Germline trimming cut 4 bases from V and 4 bases from J; bases unmatched to any gene: 8. The CDR3 runs to 15 residues. Germline V gene data show CDR1 as GTSNPN and CDR2 as SVGIG (reference sequence).

Written as DNA, the CDR3 is TGCGCCAGCGGTAAACAGGGAAATTCACCCCTCCACTTT. Amino acid sequence: CASGKQGNSPLHF. This sequence joins TRBV10-1 and TRBJ1-6; tentatively, D is TRBD1 (6 bases). V lost 8 bases and J 7 bases, leaving 12 bases between the germline ends. Germline lookup yields CDR1 WNHNN and CDR2 SYGVQD (reference sequence). The CDR3 is 13 amino acids.

The rearrangement links TRBV19 to TRBJ1-3; D uncertain. The ends were cut back, 3 bases at V and 0 bases at J, with 6 bases in the middle. Per germline, CDR1 LNHDA and CDR2 SQIVND (reference sequence). The CDR3 runs to 14 residues. The CDR3 DNA sequence: TGTGCCAGTAGTATCTCCTTCTCTGGAAACACCATATATTTT. Translating gives CASSISFSGNTIYF.

The chain couples TRBV11-2 to TRBJ1-3; D call uncertain. V lost 8 bases, J lost 2 bases, and 10 bases lay in between. This CDR3 is 13 amino acids long. In germline, CDR1 is SGHAT, CDR2 FQNNGV. The CDR3 DNA reads as TGTGCCAGCTCCGCGGTGGCTGGAAACACCATATATTTT. Residues: CASSAVAGNTIYF.

The chain is built from TRBV25-1 and TRBJ1-4, with a possible D match to TRBD1 (6 bases). The V end lost 1 base, the J end lost 7 bases, and 13 bases lay between the germline ends. Germline-derived CDR1 and CDR2 are MGHDK and SYGVNS. This CDR3 spans 15 amino acids. Here the CDR3 DNA reads TGTGCCAGCAGTGAATCCGGCAGGGGTGGTGAAAAACTGTTTTTT. Its translation is CASSESGRGGEKLFF.

The V gene is TRBV3-1 (or the pseudogene TRBV3-2), the J gene TRBJ1-1, with D hard to call. V shed 6 bases and J shed 6 bases, with 11 bases lying between them. The CDR3 is 12 residues long. Germline values: CDR1 LGHDT, CDR2 YNNKEL (reference sequence). The CDR3 spells CASRRGLAEAFF. In DNA form, the CDR3 reads TGTGCCAGCAGGCGGGGATTGGCTGAAGCTTTCTTT.

J is TRBJ1-4 and V is TRBV21-1; the table's D call, TRBD1, has no DNA check behind it. TRBV21-1 is a documented pseudogene. The CDR3 length is 15 residues. The CDR3 region has the DNA TGTGCCAGCACCTCTCGGACACGCCATAATGAAAAACTGTTTTTT. Protein sequence: CASTSRTRHNEKLFF.